The 14 T cell receptor beta chains in this list originate from one sample, sequenced in a study of T cells after yellow fever vaccination. Each CDR3 protein is one row after TCRdb ran MiXCR on the 5' RACE reads. The table has approximately 550,000 distinct CDR3 sequences, 13% seen once; the top ten hold about 14%. The sample was PBMCs, taken on the day of the yellow fever booster vaccination. Every receptor here comes from a young man who received the YFV17D yellow fever vaccine.

Only a few counts were recorded for this clonotype. V gene TRBV3-1 combines with J gene TRBJ2-1, with D possibly TRBD1 on 6 matching bases. The CDR3 is 15 amino acids. The germline V gene has CDR1 LGHDT and CDR2 YNNKEL (reference sequence). V lost 3 bases and J 6 bases, leaving 15 bases between the germline ends. CDR3 protein: CASSHQDSGANEQFF. CDR3 bases: TGTGCCAGCAGCCATCAGGACTCAGGGGCCAATGAGCAGTTCTTC.

This chain connects TRBV12-3 or TRBV12-4 to TRBJ2-5; tentative D call: TRBD2 (5 bases). This CDR3 comprises 13 residues. The V end lost 7 bases, the J end lost 4 bases, and 13 bases lay between the germline ends. In DNA form, the CDR3 reads TGTGCCAGCAAAGTCACCGGAGGAGAGACCCAGTACTTC. Amino acids: CASKVTGGETQYF.

The chain joins TRBV28 to TRBJ2-7; D gene ambiguous. Germline V gene sequence: CDR1 MDHEN, CDR2 SYDVKM. Trimming removed 5 bases from V and 2 bases from J, with 10 bases in between. The CDR3 loop spans 13 amino acids. The CDR3 here is CASSPVSPYEQYF. The CDR3 nucleotides read TGTGCCAGCAGTCCAGTCAGTCCCTACGAGCAGTACTTC.

This clonotype was seen only a few times. The chain joins TRBV29-1 to TRBJ2-1; D remains unclear. Trimming removed 1 base from V and 0 bases from J, with 10 bases in between. The CDR3 has 15 amino acids. Germline CDR1 is SQVTM and CDR2 is ANQGSEA. This CDR3 reads CSVEGEPNSYNEQFF. The CDR3 nucleotides read TGCAGCGTTGAAGGTGAGCCCAACTCCTACAATGAGCAGTTCTTC.

This sequence joins TRBV28 and TRBJ1-2; 8 bases match TRBD1. Trimming at V came to 6 bases and at J to 4 bases, leaving 7 bases not matched to a gene. The CDR3 spans 14 residues. The germline CDR1 and CDR2 sequences are MDHEN and SYDVKM. CDR3 loop: CASRIGQGTYGYTF. The CDR3 DNA sequence: TGTGCCAGCAGAATCGGACAGGGCACCTATGGCTACACCTTC.

The rearrangement uses TRBV6-2 or TRBV6-3 and TRBJ2-1, with 10 bases fitting TRBD2. The V segment lost 4 bases and the J segment 14 bases; nucleotides outside the gene matches: 8. This CDR3 has 13 residues. Germline values: CDR1 MNHEY, CDR2 SVGEGT. CDR3 sequence reads: CASSSLPSGSEFF. CDR3 DNA: TGTGCCAGCAGTTCCCTTCCTAGCGGGAGTGAGTTCTTC.

This clonotype appeared a few times. J is TRBJ2-6 and V is TRBV11-2; D unresolved. V lost 4 bases and J 3 bases, leaving 25 bases between the germline ends. CDR3 length: 20 residues. Germline CDR1 and CDR2: SGHAT and FQNNGV. In DNA form, the CDR3 reads TGTGCCAGCAGCTCCATGGTGGTTCGGGTTTCCCGTGGTGGGGCCAACGTCCTGACTTTC. The encoded protein is CASSSMVVRVSRGGANVLTF.

This clonotype has more than one count but fewer than ten. The chain couples TRBV19 to TRBJ2-3, with TRBD1 as a possible D gene (5 bases). CDR1 and CDR2 from the germline V gene are LNHDA and SQIVND (reference sequence). V lost 7 bases, J lost 4 bases, and 15 bases lay in between. The CDR3 spans 14 residues. Here the CDR3 reads CASMGWGAADTQYF. For the CDR3, the DNA is TGTGCCAGTATGGGGTGGGGCGCGGCAGATACGCAGTATTTT.

This clonotype has more than one count but fewer than ten. V and J are TRBV5-1 and TRBJ2-7; D is possibly TRBD1 (6 bases). Trimming took off 5 bases at V and 4 bases at J, with 16 bases between the two ends. The CDR3 has 14 residues. Germline loops: CDR1 SGHRS, CDR2 YFSETQ. CDR3 DNA: TGCGCCAGCAGGCTTGAGGGCCAGGGGTACGAGCAGTACTTC. It encodes CASRLEGQGYEQYF. The complete variable domain, with remaining parts taken from reference TRBV5-1 and TRBJ2-7, reads KAGVTQTPRYLIKTRGQQVTLSCSPISGHRSVSWYQQTPGQGLQFLFEYFSETQRNKGNFPGRFSGRQFSNSRSEMNVSTLELGDSALYLCASRLEGQGYEQYFGPGTRLTVT.

Details on this clonotype: A much larger clone is a single base away; this may be a read error. This rearrangement joins TRBV18 to TRBJ2-2, with D unresolved. The CDR3 is 12 amino acids. Germline values: CDR1 KGHSH, CDR2 LQKENI. The CDR3 sequence: CASSEATAELFF. As DNA, the CDR3 is TGTGCCAGCTCCGAAGCGACCGCGGAGCTGTTTTTT.

The chain is built from TRBV20-1 and TRBJ2-7; D is uncertain. CDR3 size: 13 residues. Trimming took off 4 bases at V and 4 bases at J, with 14 bases between the two ends. Germline values: CDR1 DFQATT, CDR2 SNEGSKA (reference sequence). DNA of the CDR3: TGCAGTGCTATACAAATGGACGGATACGAGCAGTACTTC. Translating gives CSAIQMDGYEQYF.

The V call is TRBV5-5, the J call TRBJ1-1; 8 positions match TRBD1. The ends lost 0 bases at V and 4 bases at J; junction bases unmatched: 8. The CDR3 is 16 residues long. CDR1 and CDR2 from the germline V gene are SGHKS and YYEKEE (reference sequence). CDR3 bases: TGTGCCAGCAGCTTGGCCGGACAGGGAGGGGGCACTGAAGCTTTCTTT. Its protein is CASSLAGQGGGTEAFF.

This clonotype was observed a handful of times. The genes are TRBV12-3 or TRBV12-4 and TRBJ1-5, with 7 positions matching TRBD1. This CDR3 region has 14 residues. V shed 5 bases, J shed 6 bases, and the junction held 7 bases outside the gene matches. The DNA of the CDR3 is TGTGCCAGCAGTCGGGCAGGGGGTGGTCAGCCCCAGCATTTT. Translated, it gives CASSRAGGGQPQHF.

The gene calls are TRBV5-1 and TRBJ2-3, with D tentatively TRBD2 (5 bases). V dropped 0 bases and J dropped 6 bases, with 17 bases sitting between them. The germline gives CDR1 SGHRS, CDR2 YFSETQ. CDR3 size: 16 residues. The CDR3 nucleotides read TGCGCCAGCAGCTTGGGCGGGCTGGAGCCCTCGGATACGCAGTATTTT. Its protein product is CASSLGGLEPSDTQYF.